A single sample gave rise to the 20 T cell receptor beta chains below, sequenced in a study of control samples from healthy donors and cancer patients. TCRdb's table, derived via immunoSEQ multiplex PCR, lists solely in-frame clones and lacks some. This table has about 39,000 clones, approximately 87% appearing once. The sample taken for sequencing was blood. These receptor sequences come from a man aged 55 to 70 in good health.

This chain links TRBV5-6 with TRBJ2-1; TRBD2 agrees at 13 bases. After removal of 0 bases from V and 7 bases from J, the junction contained 10 bases not matched to a gene. The CDR3 consists of 18 residues. In germline, CDR1 is SGHDT, CDR2 YYEEEE. CDR3 in DNA: TGTGCCAGCAGCTTGGAAACTAGCGGGGGGGCCGTAAGAAATGAGCAGTTCTTC. The encoded protein is CASSLETSGGAVRNEQFF.

The chain carries TRBV2 and TRBJ2-1; D may be TRBD1 (5 bases). This CDR3 comprises 12 residues. The ends were cut back, 7 bases at V and 4 bases at J, with 8 bases in the middle. Germline CDR1 SNHLY, CDR2 FYNNEI. The CDR3 spells CASTRQYNEQFF. CDR3 nucleotide sequence: TGTGCCAGCACCCGACAGTACAATGAGCAGTTCTTC.

The chain links TRBV29-1 to TRBJ1-3, with 7 bases aligning to TRBD1. V shed 4 bases and J 1 base; nucleotides not matched to a gene: 4. The germline V gene has CDR1 SQVTM and CDR2 ANQGSEA. This CDR3 is built from 14 residues. The CDR3 is CSVGSGGSGNTIYF. The CDR3 DNA sequence: TGCAGCGTTGGATCAGGGGGATCTGGAAACACCATATATTTT.

This clone was seen a handful of times. The rearrangement joins TRBV7-2 to TRBJ1-1, with D tentatively TRBD1 (5 bases). The CDR3 runs 16 residues. Germline V gene sequence: CDR1 SGHTA, CDR2 FQGNSA. Trimming left V 5 bases short and J 5 bases short, with 21 bases between. Here the CDR3 reads CASSPQGIGGWTEAFF. The CDR3 DNA sequence: TGTGCCAGCAGCCCGCAGGGTATTGGTGGGTGGACTGAAGCTTTCTTT.

The rearrangement uses TRBV4-1 and TRBJ2-6; the D is unclear. The CDR3 is made up of 17 amino acids. Germline values: CDR1 MGHRA, CDR2 YSYEKL. Trimming took 1 base from V and 0 from J, leaving 10 bases between them. The CDR3 coding sequence is TGCGCCAGCAGCCAAGCCGACGCCCACTCTGGGGCCAACGTCCTGACTTTC. Its translation: CASSQADAHSGANVLTF.

This chain connects TRBV19 to TRBJ2-7, with TRBD1 matching over 7 bases. J was trimmed by 5 bases and V by 3 bases; bases with no gene match: 4. This CDR3 has 13 amino acids. Germline CDR1 reads LNHDA; CDR2 reads SQIVND (reference sequence). CDR3 region: CASSMSGGHEQYF. CDR3 nucleotides: TGTGCCAGTAGTATGTCAGGGGGACACGAGCAGTACTTC. Full variable domain (missing parts from reference TRBV19 and TRBJ2-7): DGGITQSPKYLFRKEGQNVTLSCEQNLNHDAMYWYRQDPGQGLRLIYYSQIVNDFQKGDIAEGYSVSREKKESFPLTVTSAQKNPTAFYLCASSMSGGHEQYFGPGTRLTVT.

The chain links TRBV7-9 to TRBJ2-1; D is ambiguous. V gave up 3 bases and J gave up 7 bases, with 4 bases separating them. The CDR3 length is 11 residues. CDR1 is SEHNR and CDR2 is FQNEAQ in the germline V gene (reference sequence). The CDR3 loop reads CASSFLNEQFF. The CDR3 nucleotides read TGTGCCAGCAGCTTTTTGAATGAGCAGTTCTTC. Combining the CDR3 with reference TRBV7-9 and TRBJ2-1 gives the whole variable domain DTGVSQNPRHKITKRGQNVTFRCDPISEHNRLYWYRQTLGQGPEFLTYFQNEAQLEKSRLLSDRFSAERPKGSFSTLEIQRTEQGDSAMYLCASSFLNEQFFGPGTRLTVL.

The table lists this clone with a few counts. The J gene is TRBJ2-7, the V gene TRBV7-7; 11 bases match TRBD1. The CDR3 loop spans 13 amino acids. Germline V gene lookup returns CDR1 SSHAT and CDR2 FNYEAQ (reference sequence). V lost 5 bases to trimming and J lost 5 bases; unmatched junction nucleotides: 2. The CDR3 loop reads CASSRDRGNEQYF. Here the CDR3 DNA reads TGTGCCAGCAGCCGGGACAGGGGGAACGAGCAGTACTTC.

The chain couples TRBV29-1 to TRBJ1-1; D is uncertain. CDR3 length equals 10 residues. V lost 7 bases and J 1 base, leaving 4 bases between the germline ends. Germline CDR1 is SQVTM and CDR2 is ANQGSEA. The chain's CDR3 is CSAGNTEAFF. The CDR3 nucleotides are TGCAGCGCCGGGAACACTGAAGCTTTCTTT.

The chain has TRBV5-6 and TRBJ1-2; unclear D gene. Germline CDR1 and CDR2: SGHDT and YYEEEE. This CDR3 contains 12 residues. The V end lost 0 bases, the J end lost 5 bases, and 5 bases lay between the germline ends. The CDR3 region is CASSLGRYGYTF. The CDR3 nucleotides are TGTGCCAGCAGCTTGGGGCGATATGGCTACACCTTC.

On this clone: One junction end disagrees with the germline gene, perhaps due to a read error. The rearrangement joins TRBV5-1 to TRBJ1-2; maybe TRBD1 (6 bases). CDR1 and CDR2 from the germline V gene are SGHRS and YFSETQ. The CDR3 spans 11 residues. For the CDR3, the DNA is TGCGCCAGCAGCTCTGGGACATGGGAGGCCTTC. This codes for CASSSGTWEAF.

V is TRBV5-5 and J is TRBJ2-6; D gene unclear. The germline V gene has CDR1 SGHKS and CDR2 YYEKEE (reference sequence). V lost 0 bases and J 1 base, leaving 8 bases between the germline ends. This CDR3 has 16 amino acids. CDR3 bases: TGTGCCAGCAGCTTGGCTCAGCTTTCTGGGGCCAACGTCCTGACTTTC. This gives the protein CASSLAQLSGANVLTF.

The chain joins TRBV14 to TRBJ2-2; TRBD2 agrees at 16 bases. The CDR3 runs 19 residues. V lost 3 bases and J lost 3; bases outside the gene matches: 7. Germline lookup yields CDR1 SGHDN and CDR2 FVKESK. The CDR3 DNA reads as TGTGCCAGCAGCCAGGATGTGGGACTAGCGGGGGGGCACACCGGGGAGCTGTTTTTT. This translates into CASSQDVGLAGGHTGELFF.

Only a few counts were recorded for this clone. This chain links TRBV6-5 with TRBJ1-1; D unclear. This CDR3 comprises 15 residues. With 5 bases removed from V and 2 bases from J, the gap between germline ends came to 15 bases. CDR1 and CDR2 from the germline V gene are MNHEY and SVGAGI. The CDR3 sequence: CASSPRSRANTEAFF. The CDR3 nucleotides are TGTGCCAGCAGTCCCCGGTCCCGGGCTAACACTGAAGCTTTCTTT.

The chain uses TRBV27 and TRBJ2-2; tentatively, D is TRBD1 or TRBD2 (6 bases each). The germline V gene encodes CDR1 MNHEY and CDR2 SMNVEV (reference sequence). CDR3 length equals 16 residues. The ends were cut back, 3 bases at V and 7 bases at J, with 18 bases in the middle. The DNA for the CDR3 is TGTGCCAGCAGTTTCGGTAGGGGGGCAGCTGGCGGGGAGCTGTTTTTT. Protein: CASSFGRGAAGGELFF.

The table lists this clone with a few counts. The V gene is TRBV7-3, the J gene TRBJ1-1; 8 positions match TRBD1. CDR3 length: 16 residues. V trimming: 2 bases; J trimming: 6 bases; junction bases outside the gene matches: 11. The germline gives CDR1 SGHTA, CDR2 FQGTGA. As DNA, the CDR3 is TGTGCCAGCAGCTTAGGGGGGACAGGCCCCTCTGCTGAAGCTTTCTTT. This gives the protein CASSLGGTGPSAEAFF.

V and J are TRBV30 and TRBJ1-2; D unresolved. From germline, CDR1 is GTSNPN and CDR2 SVGIG (reference sequence). The CDR3 runs 15 residues. The V end lost 4 bases, the J end lost 0 bases, and 15 bases lay between the germline ends. CDR3 DNA: TGTGCCTGGACAACCTCGTACGCTGCTAACTATGGCTACACCTTC. It yields the protein CAWTTSYAANYGYTF.

The chain links TRBV3-1 (or the pseudogene TRBV3-2) to TRBJ2-7; 7 bases line up with TRBD2. Trimming took 2 bases from V and 3 from J; bases not matched to a gene: 1. CDR3 size: 13 residues. CDR1 is LGHDT, CDR2 YNNKEL, per germline (reference sequence). The CDR3 loop reads CASSQPSGYEQYF. In nucleotides, the CDR3 is TGTGCCAGCAGCCAACCTAGCGGCTACGAGCAGTACTTC.

This chain joins TRBV19 and TRBJ2-1; 12 nucleotides align to TRBD1. The germline gives CDR1 LNHDA, CDR2 SQIVND (reference sequence). The CDR3 consists of 17 residues. The V gene end was trimmed by 5 bases and the J gene end by 9 bases; junction bases not matched to a gene: 14. CDR3 bases: TGTGCCAGTAGTCCGCTTAAACCGGGACAGGGGGCCGCTGAGCAGTTCTTC. Its translation: CASSPLKPGQGAAEQFF. The full variable domain, completed using reference TRBV19 and TRBJ2-1, is DGGITQSPKYLFRKEGQNVTLSCEQNLNHDAMYWYRQDPGQGLRLIYYSQIVNDFQKGDIAEGYSVSREKKESFPLTVTSAQKNPTAFYLCASSPLKPGQGAAEQFFGPGTRLTVL.

This clone was recorded a few times. The chain employs TRBV5-1 and TRBJ1-5; perhaps TRBD1 as D (5 bases). CDR3 length: 14 amino acids. Germline-derived CDR1 and CDR2 are SGHRS and YFSETQ. V lost 4 bases and J lost 2, with 10 bases in between. The CDR3, as DNA: TGCGCCAGCAGCACAGGAGGGGGCAATCAGCCCCAGCATTTT. Translating it yields CASSTGGGNQPQHF. Drawing the rest from reference TRBV5-1 and TRBJ1-5, the complete variable domain is KAGVTQTPRYLIKTRGQQVTLSCSPISGHRSVSWYQQTPGQGLQFLFEYFSETQRNKGNFPGRFSGRQFSNSRSEMNVSTLELGDSALYLCASSTGGGNQPQHFGDGTRLSIL.